This TCR beta chain is drawn from a study of spatial heterogeneity in lung cancer. The time point: sample taken at primary tumor resection. Whole RNA came from tumor, nontumor lung or frozen PBMC and was sequenced without being sorted. Each CDR3 protein is one row after TCRdb ran MiXCR on the 5' RACE reads. The sample comprises roughly 100,000 distinct CDR3 sequences, approximately 8.2% of which are singletons, and 6.5% to 8.5% rests with the top ten. V shed 4 bases and J shed 8 bases, with 6 bases lying between them. Germline values: CDR1 SGDLS, CDR2 YYNGEE. The CDR3 runs 11 residues. There are many counts of this clonotype.

Sequencing used PBMCs, obtained at surgery. The clonotype comes from a male donor with early-stage non-small cell lung cancer. The chain links TRBV9 to TRBJ2-2; D remains ambiguous. CDR3 DNA: TGTGCCAGCAGCAAGGTGGGGGAGCTGTTTTTT. Translation gives CASSKVGELFF.